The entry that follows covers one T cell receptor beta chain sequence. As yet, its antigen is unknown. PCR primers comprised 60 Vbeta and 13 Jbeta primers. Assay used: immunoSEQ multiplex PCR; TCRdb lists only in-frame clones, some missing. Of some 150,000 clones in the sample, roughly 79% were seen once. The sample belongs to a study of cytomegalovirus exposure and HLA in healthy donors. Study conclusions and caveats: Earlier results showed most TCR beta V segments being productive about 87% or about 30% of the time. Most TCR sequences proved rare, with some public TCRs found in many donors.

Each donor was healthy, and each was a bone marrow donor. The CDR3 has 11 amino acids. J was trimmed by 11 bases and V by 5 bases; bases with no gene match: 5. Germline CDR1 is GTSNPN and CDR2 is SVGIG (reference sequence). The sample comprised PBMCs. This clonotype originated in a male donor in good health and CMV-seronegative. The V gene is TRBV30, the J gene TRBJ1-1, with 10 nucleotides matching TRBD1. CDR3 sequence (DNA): TGTGCCTGGGGGACAGGGGTATGGGCTTTCTTT. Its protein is CAWGTGVWAFF.